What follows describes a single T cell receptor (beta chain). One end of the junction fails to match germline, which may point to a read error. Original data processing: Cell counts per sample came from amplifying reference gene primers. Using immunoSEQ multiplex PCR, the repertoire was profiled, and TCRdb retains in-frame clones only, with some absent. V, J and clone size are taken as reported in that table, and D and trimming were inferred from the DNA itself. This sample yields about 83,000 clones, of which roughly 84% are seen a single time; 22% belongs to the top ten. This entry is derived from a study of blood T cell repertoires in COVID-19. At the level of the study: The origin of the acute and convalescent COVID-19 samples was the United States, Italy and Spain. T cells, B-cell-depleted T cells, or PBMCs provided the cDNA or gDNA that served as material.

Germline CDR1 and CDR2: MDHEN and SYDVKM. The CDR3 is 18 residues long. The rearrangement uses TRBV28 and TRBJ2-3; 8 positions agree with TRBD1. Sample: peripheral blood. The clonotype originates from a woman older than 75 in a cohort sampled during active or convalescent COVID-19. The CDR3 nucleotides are TGTGCCAGCAGTATATGGGGGGCGGGGACAGGCGGCACAGATACGCAGTATTTT. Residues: CASSIWGAGTGGTDTQYF.